One T cell receptor (beta chain) is described in this entry. The germline CDR1 and CDR2 sequences are SGHRS and YFSETQ. CDR3 length equals 13 residues. Trimming cost V 0 bases and J 4 bases, with 7 bases left between them. Patients in Seattle were enrolled during active infection, then followed longitudinally. Per the original methods: Estimation of nucleated cell counts relied on the amplification of reference gene primers. Measured with immunoSEQ multiplex PCR; TCRdb has only the in-frame clones, and not every one. V, J and clone size are those of that table, while D and trimming were read from the DNA. The sample carries about 140,000 clones, over 80% recorded once. The data are from a study of blood T cell repertoires in COVID-19. In the study overall: Acute and convalescent COVID-19 samples came from the United States, Italy and Spain. From T cells, B-cell-depleted T cells, or PBMCs came the material, which was cDNA or gDNA.

The genes are TRBV5-1 and TRBJ1-2; maybe TRBD1 (5 bases). The specimen was peripheral blood. The source of this sequence is a man in his thirties or forties with COVID-19, enrolled during active disease. CDR3 DNA sequence: TGCGCCAGCAGCTTGGACGGGGGCTATGGCTACACCTTC. Translating it yields CASSLDGGYGYTF. Full variable domain (remainder filled in from reference TRBV5-1 and TRBJ1-2): KAGVTQTPRYLIKTRGQQVTLSCSPISGHRSVSWYQQTPGQGLQFLFEYFSETQRNKGNFPGRFSGRQFSNSRSEMNVSTLELGDSALYLCASSLDGGYGYTFGSGTRLTVV.